The present T cell receptor beta chain was sequenced within a study of T cells generated in artificial thymic organoids (dated by TCRdb to about 2017). About the full investigation: The TCR alpha and beta CDR3 repertoires of CD8 single positive T cells derived from in vitro artificial thymic organoids were compared with those of thymic and peripheral blood naive CD8 T cells. Displayed repertoire sequencing data were described as representative of three independent experiments. Findings and caveats that apply to the study as a whole: Organoid-derived T cells did not show skewed Valpha or Vbeta usage, which argues against unconventional lineages or clonal expansions being dominant. Physiological TCR clonotype diversity, comparable to that of thymic and blood naive CD8 T cells, was observed in organoid-derived CD8 single positive T cells.

Separate semi-nested PCR amplifications were run for the TCRalpha and TCRbeta libraries, using Advantage 2 and reverse primers located in the TRAC or TRBC constant regions. Between roughly 3 and 550 ng of total RNA was used as input for first-strand cDNA synthesis. The TCR cDNA libraries were generated by 5'-RACE using the SMARTer PCR cDNA Synthesis kit, with a poly-dT primer driving first-strand synthesis. Semi-nested constant-region reverse primers carried 5-nucleotide sample-specific barcodes, and products were cleaned with the Zymo DNA Clean and Concentrator-5 kit. Pools of up to ten barcoded samples were ligated to Illumina adaptors and sequenced on an Illumina MiSeq as 2 x 150 bp paired-end reads. The paper's data handling went like this. Demultiplexed reads were aligned using BLAT against a custom library containing all human TRAV, TRAJ, TRBV, TRBD and TRBJ combinations from IMGT. The best BLAT hits were picked using pslCDnaFilter (-maxAligns=1, -ignoreIntrons), and custom Perl scripts were used to calculate clonotype frequencies. TCRdb reran the public reads through fastp at Q25 and MiXCR, keeping productive beta chains. Identical CDR3 protein sequences are pooled into one entry, listed with their most common genes and DNA. TCRdb, not the original authors, processed these V and J calls. Within this sample are more than 6,000 distinct CDR3 sequences, with 20% to 30% of them counted one time only. Clones ranked in the top ten supply approximately 3.3% of the sample.

The CDR3 numbers 14 residues from cysteine through phenylalanine. Only the CDR3 part of the read is kept: 42 bases, read in frame from the first base. As encoded in the germline V gene (reference sequence), CDR1 is SGHKS while CDR2 is YYEKEE. The V end loses 0 bases and the J end loses 2 bases, and a stretch of 8 bases separates them. To build artificial thymic organoids, human HSPCs were aggregated with MS5 murine stromal cells transduced with human DLL1, and the aggregates were cultured at an air-liquid interface. FACS-purified CD34+CD3- hematopoietic stem and progenitor cells depleted of residual T cells were used to seed the organoids. Organoids were cultured in serum-free RB27 medium: RPMI 1640 supplemented with B27, FLT3L, IL-7 and ascorbic acid. Before RNA extraction, CD3+TCRalphabeta+CD8 single positive T cells from both organoids and thymus were sorted by FACS. For each sample, total RNA was purified from roughly 40,000 to 200,000 sorted cells using the RNeasy Micro kit, and RNA quality was checked on an Agilent RNA 6000 Nano chip.

This clonotype was seen just once. Which antigen it targets is not known. No clone much larger than this one lies a single base away; base qualities are absent. A single read is weak support. This sequence originates from a human donor who gave cord blood stem cells for thymic organoid culture, a cardiac surgery patient who gave postnatal thymus, or a blood donor (not recorded which). Material for sequencing was naive CD8+ T cells grown in artificial thymic organoids from cord blood stem and progenitor cells. Sample cell subset or site, as interpreted from the label and publication: CD3+TCRalphabeta+CD8SP T cells; for blood, CD45RO-CCR7+ naive CD8+ T cells. The chain is made from TRBV5-5 and TRBJ1-1, with TRBD1 as a weak D call on 5 bases. CDR3 loop: CASSLGTYNTEAFF. The nucleotides are TGTGCCAGCAGCTTGGGGACATACAACACTGAAGCTTTCTTT.